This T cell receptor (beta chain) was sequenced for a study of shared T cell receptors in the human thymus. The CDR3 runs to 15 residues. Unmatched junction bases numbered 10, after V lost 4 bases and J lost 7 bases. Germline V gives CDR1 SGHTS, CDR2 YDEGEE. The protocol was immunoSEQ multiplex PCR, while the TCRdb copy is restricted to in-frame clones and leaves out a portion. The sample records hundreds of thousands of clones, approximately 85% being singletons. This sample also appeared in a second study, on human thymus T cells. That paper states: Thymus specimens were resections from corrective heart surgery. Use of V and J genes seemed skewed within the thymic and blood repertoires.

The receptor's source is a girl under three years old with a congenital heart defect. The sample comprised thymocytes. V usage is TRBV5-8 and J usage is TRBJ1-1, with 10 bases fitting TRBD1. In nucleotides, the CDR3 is TGTGCCAGCAGCCGGGACAGGGGCGACTCACATGAAGCTTTCTTT. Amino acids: CASSRDRGDSHEAFF.